This TCR beta chain was captured by sequencing in a study of blood T cell repertoires in COVID-19. Study-level information: Sites in the United States, Italy and Spain provided acute and convalescent COVID-19 samples. Sources were T cells, B-cell-depleted T cells, or PBMCs; the material itself was cDNA or gDNA.

The CDR3 is 14 amino acids. Trimming removed 4 bases from V and 6 bases from J; junction bases left unmatched: 6. Germline V lookup: CDR1 KGHSH, CDR2 LQKENI. In the authors' methods: Amplification with reference gene primers provided the estimates of nucleated cell counts. The method was immunoSEQ multiplex PCR; TCRdb's version includes in-frame clones alone and lacks a portion of them. The V and J calls and clone size are taken from that table; D and trimming were inferred from the DNA. Of around 42,000 clones in the sample, approximately 85% are singletons; the top ten hold 12%. The rearrangement links TRBV18 to TRBJ2-3, with 8 bases fitting TRBD2. Sequencing was carried out using peripheral blood. The sequence derives from a human donor in a cohort sampled during active COVID-19. The CDR3 here is CASSRAGGADTQYF. The DNA for the CDR3 is TGTGCCAGCTCACGGGCGGGGGGCGCGGATACGCAGTATTTT.